This is a list of T cell receptor beta chains from one sample in a study of CD8+CD57+ T cells in acquired aplastic anemia. TCRdb recomputed calls from the reads with MiXCR, one row per CDR3 protein. The sample lists approximately 170,000 distinct CDR3 sequences; around 60% were seen once. Sample: sorted CD4+, CD8+, or CD8+CD57+ T cells (not recorded which) from PBMCs. These receptors were collected from a human donor in good health. Each CDR3 is given with its conserved first and last residue. Each record gives: D gene, CDR3 length, V gene, clone size, J gene, CDR3 protein, CDR3 DNA. The D gene is left open where the match is weak. Not all rows give a size; the values are once, few, many and, for expanded clones, a class.

D: .; length: 11; V: TRBV12-3/TRBV12-4; size: many; J: TRBJ1-1; CDR3: CASSFSTEAFF; DNA: TGTGCCAGCAGTTTTAGCACTGAAGCTTTCTTT
D: .; length: 16; V: TRBV19; size: .; J: TRBJ2-6; CDR3: CASSIDQGAGANVLTF; DNA: TGTGCCAGTAGTATAGATCAAGGGGCTGGGGCCAACGTCCTGACTTTC
D: .; length: 14; V: TRBV20-1; size: few; J: TRBJ2-7; CDR3: CSARLTGVDYEQYF; DNA: TGCAGTGCTAGACTGACAGGCGTCGACTACGAGCAGTACTTC
D: TRBD1; length: 16; V: TRBV7-3; size: .; J: TRBJ1-1; CDR3: CASSPTGGQGGTEAFF; DNA: TGTGCCAGCAGCCCGACCGGGGGCCAGGGGGGAACTGAAGCTTTCTTT
D: TRBD2; length: 16; V: TRBV5-5; size: .; J: TRBJ2-1; CDR3: CASSEQIAGGRDEQFF; DNA: TGTGCCAGCAGCGAACAGATAGCGGGAGGACGGGATGAGCAGTTCTTC
D: .; length: 14; V: TRBV10-3; size: .; J: TRBJ2-7; CDR3: CAISESGTSYEQYF; DNA: TGTGCCATCAGTGAGTCCGGGACATCCTACGAGCAGTACTTC
D: TRBD1; length: 15; V: TRBV10-3; size: .; J: TRBJ1-2; CDR3: CAITTGDEANYGYTF; DNA: TGTGCCATCACTACAGGGGACGAGGCTAACTATGGCTACACCTTC
D: .; length: 18; V: TRBV25-1; size: .; J: TRBJ1-1; CDR3: CASSEAGGAMRANTEAFF; DNA: TGTGCCAGCAGTGAAGCTGGGGGGGCGATGAGGGCGAACACTGAAGCTTTCTTT
D: .; length: 13; V: TRBV20-1; size: .; J: TRBJ2-7; CDR3: CSASRTGAYEQYF; DNA: TGCAGTGCTAGTAGGACGGGAGCCTACGAGCAGTACTTC
D: TRBD2; length: 11; V: TRBV20-1; size: .; J: TRBJ2-3; CDR3: CSARGGDTQYF; DNA: TGCAGTGCTAGGGGGGGGGATACGCAGTATTTT
D: .; length: 14; V: TRBV5-5; size: many; J: TRBJ2-7; CDR3: CASSLVRISYEQYF; DNA: TGTGCCAGCAGCTTGGTTCGGATTTCCTACGAGCAGTACTTC
D: .; length: 12; V: TRBV7-2; size: few; J: TRBJ1-1; CDR3: CASSLTASGAFF; DNA: TGTGCCAGCAGCTTAACAGCCTCGGGCGCTTTCTTT
D: TRBD1; length: 16; V: TRBV7-9; size: .; J: TRBJ2-4; CDR3: CASSGGTGRAKNIQYF; DNA: TGTGCCAGCAGCGGAGGGACAGGGAGAGCCAAAAACATTCAGTACTTC
D: .; length: 17; V: TRBV20-1; size: once; J: TRBJ1-4; CDR3: CSARGLVAGHYNEKLFF; DNA: TGCAGTGCTAGAGGTTTAGTTGCCGGCCACTATAATGAAAAACTGTTTTTT
D: .; length: 12; V: TRBV12-3/TRBV12-4; size: many; J: TRBJ1-1; CDR3: CASSLVHLEAFF; DNA: TGTGCCAGCAGTTTAGTCCACCTTGAAGCTTTCTTT
D: .; length: 15; V: TRBV7-8; size: .; J: TRBJ1-4; CDR3: CASSSGSLGVKKLFF; DNA: TGTGCCAGCAGCTCTGGGTCACTAGGTGTTAAAAAGCTGTTTTTT
D: TRBD2; length: 17; V: TRBV10-3; size: many; J: TRBJ2-7; CDR3: CAISDPGTSGTGYEQYF; DNA: TGTGCCATCAGTGACCCTGGGACTAGCGGGACGGGCTACGAGCAGTACTTC